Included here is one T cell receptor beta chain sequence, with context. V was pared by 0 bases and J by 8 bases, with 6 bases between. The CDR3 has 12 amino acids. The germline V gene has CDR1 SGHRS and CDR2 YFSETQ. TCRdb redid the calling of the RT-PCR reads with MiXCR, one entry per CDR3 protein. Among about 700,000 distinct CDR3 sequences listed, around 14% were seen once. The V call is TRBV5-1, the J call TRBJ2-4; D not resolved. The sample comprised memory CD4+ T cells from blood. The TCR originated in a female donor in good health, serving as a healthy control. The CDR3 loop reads CASSLEWDIQYF. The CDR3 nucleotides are TGCGCCAGCAGCTTGGAGTGGGACATTCAGTACTTC.